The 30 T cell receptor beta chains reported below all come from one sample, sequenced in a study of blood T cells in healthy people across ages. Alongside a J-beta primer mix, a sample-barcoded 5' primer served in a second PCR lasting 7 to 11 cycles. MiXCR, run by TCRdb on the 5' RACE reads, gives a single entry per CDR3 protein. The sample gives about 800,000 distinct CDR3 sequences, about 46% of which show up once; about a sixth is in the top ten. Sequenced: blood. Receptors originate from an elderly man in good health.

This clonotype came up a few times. This chain's CDR3 is CASSWPGTGVGRTKNIQYF. The CDR3 region has the DNA TGTGCCAGCAGTTGGCCCGGGACAGGGGTAGGCCGGACCAAAAACATTCAGTACTTC. The chain is built from TRBV27 and TRBJ2-4; 10 nucleotides line up with TRBD1. CDR3 length: 19 amino acids. The V segment lost 4 bases and the J segment 2 bases; nucleotides outside the gene matches: 14. Germline CDR1 and CDR2: MNHEY and SMNVEV (reference sequence).

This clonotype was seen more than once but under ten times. The CDR3 spells CSARDDTNTGELFF. CDR3 coding DNA: TGCAGTGCTAGAGATGACACCAACACCGGGGAGCTGTTTTTT. The chain combines TRBV20-1 with TRBJ2-2; D unresolved. Trimming removed 0 bases at V and 2 bases at J, with 7 bases between. CDR1 and CDR2 from the germline V gene are DFQATT and SNEGSKA (reference sequence). CDR3 size: 14 residues.

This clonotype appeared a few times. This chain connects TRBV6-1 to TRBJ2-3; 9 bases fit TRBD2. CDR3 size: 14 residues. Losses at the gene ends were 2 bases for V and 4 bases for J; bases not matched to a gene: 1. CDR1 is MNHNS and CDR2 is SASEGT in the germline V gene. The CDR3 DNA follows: TGTGCCAGCAGTGAACTAGCGGGACCAGATACGCAGTATTTT. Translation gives CASSELAGPDTQYF.

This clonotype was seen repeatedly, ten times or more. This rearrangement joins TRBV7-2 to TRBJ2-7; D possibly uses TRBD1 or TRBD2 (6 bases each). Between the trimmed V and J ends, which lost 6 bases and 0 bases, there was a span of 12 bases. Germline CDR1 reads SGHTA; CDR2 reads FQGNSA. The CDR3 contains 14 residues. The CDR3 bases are TGTGCCAGCAGTCGGGGGCCGAGCTCCTACGAGCAGTACTTC. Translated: CASSRGPSSYEQYF.

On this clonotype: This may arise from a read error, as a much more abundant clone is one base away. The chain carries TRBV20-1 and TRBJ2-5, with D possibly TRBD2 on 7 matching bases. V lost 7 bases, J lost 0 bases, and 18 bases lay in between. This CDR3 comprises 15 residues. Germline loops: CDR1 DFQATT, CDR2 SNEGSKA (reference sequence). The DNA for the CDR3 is TGCAGTGTCGGACGAGCGGGACACTACCAAGAGACCCAGTACTTC. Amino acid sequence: CSVGRAGHYQETQYF.

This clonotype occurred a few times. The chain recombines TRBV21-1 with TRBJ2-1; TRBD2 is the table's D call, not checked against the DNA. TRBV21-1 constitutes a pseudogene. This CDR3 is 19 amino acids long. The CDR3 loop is CASSKVGASGSPSYNEQFF. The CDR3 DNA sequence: TGTGCCAGCAGCAAAGTGGGCGCTAGCGGGAGCCCTTCCTACAATGAGCAGTTCTTC.

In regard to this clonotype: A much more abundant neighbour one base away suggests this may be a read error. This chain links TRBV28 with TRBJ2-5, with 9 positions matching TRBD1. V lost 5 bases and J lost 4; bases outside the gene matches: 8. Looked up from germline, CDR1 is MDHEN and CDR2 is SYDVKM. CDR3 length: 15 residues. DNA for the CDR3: TGTGCCAGCAGTCGTCACGGGACAGGGTTAGAGACCCAGTACTTC. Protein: CASSRHGTGLETQYF.

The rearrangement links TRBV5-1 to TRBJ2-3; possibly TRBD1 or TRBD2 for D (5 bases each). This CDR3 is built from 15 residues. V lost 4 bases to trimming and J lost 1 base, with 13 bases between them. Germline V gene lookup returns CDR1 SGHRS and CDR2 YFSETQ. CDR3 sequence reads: CASSGDGSGTDTQYF. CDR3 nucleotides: TGCGCCAGCAGCGGGGACGGCTCAGGCACAGATACGCAGTATTTT. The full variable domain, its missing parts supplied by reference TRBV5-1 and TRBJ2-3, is KAGVTQTPRYLIKTRGQQVTLSCSPISGHRSVSWYQQTPGQGLQFLFEYFSETQRNKGNFPGRFSGRQFSNSRSEMNVSTLELGDSALYLCASSGDGSGTDTQYFGPGTRLTVL.

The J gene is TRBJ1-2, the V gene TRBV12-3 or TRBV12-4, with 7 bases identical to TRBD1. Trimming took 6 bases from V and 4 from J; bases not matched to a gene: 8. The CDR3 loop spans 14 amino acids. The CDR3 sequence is CASSPTGSGYGYTF. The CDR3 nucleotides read TGTGCCAGCAGCCCGACAGGGTCTGGCTATGGCTACACCTTC.

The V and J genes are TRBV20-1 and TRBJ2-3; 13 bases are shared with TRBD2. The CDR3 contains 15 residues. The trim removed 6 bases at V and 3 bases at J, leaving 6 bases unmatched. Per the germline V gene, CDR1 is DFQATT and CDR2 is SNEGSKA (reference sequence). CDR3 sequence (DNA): TGCAGTGCCCCCTGGACTAGCGGGAGTACAGATACGCAGTATTTT. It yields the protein CSAPWTSGSTDTQYF.

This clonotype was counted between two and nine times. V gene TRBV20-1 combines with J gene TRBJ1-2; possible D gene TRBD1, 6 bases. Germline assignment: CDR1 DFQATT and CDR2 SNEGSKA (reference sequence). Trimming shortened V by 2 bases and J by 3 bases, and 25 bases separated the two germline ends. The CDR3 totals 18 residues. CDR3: CSARPAGGRGLVDYGYTF. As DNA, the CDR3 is TGCAGTGCTAGACCCGCAGGAGGCAGGGGTCTGGTTGACTATGGCTACACCTTC.

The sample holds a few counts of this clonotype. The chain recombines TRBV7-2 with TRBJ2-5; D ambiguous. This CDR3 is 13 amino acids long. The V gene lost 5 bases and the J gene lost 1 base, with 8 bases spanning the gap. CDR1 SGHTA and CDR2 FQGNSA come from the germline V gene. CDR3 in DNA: TGTGCCAGCAGCACCGACCCCCAAGAGACCCAGTACTTC. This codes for CASSTDPQETQYF.

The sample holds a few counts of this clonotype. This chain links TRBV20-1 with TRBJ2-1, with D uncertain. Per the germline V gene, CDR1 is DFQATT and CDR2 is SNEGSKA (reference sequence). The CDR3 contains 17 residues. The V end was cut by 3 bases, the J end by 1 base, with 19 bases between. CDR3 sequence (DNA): TGCAGTGCTAGTCCACAGCTGTATGCCAGGTCCTACAATGAGCAGTTCTTC. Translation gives CSASPQLYARSYNEQFF.

For the CDR3, the DNA is TGCAGTGCTAGAGACCAGCGGACTTACAATGAGCAGTTCTTC. Residues: CSARDQRTYNEQFF. The chain has TRBV20-1 and TRBJ2-1, with D maybe TRBD2 (5 bases). The V end lost 0 bases, the J end lost 4 bases, and 10 bases lay between the germline ends. This CDR3 contains 14 residues. Germline V gene sequence: CDR1 DFQATT, CDR2 SNEGSKA (reference sequence).

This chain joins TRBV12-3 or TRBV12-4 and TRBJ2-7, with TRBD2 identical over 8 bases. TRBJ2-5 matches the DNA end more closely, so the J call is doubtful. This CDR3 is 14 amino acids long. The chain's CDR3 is CASSPHSGEETQYF. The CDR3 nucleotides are TGTGCCAGCAGCCCCCATAGCGGGGAAGAGACCCAGTACTTC.

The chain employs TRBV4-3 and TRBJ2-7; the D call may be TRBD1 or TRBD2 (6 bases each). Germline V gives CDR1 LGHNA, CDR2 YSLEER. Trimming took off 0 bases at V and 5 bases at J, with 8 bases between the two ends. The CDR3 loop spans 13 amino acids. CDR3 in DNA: TGCGCCAGCAGCCAAGATCGGGGGCACGAGCAGTACTTC. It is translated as CASSQDRGHEQYF.

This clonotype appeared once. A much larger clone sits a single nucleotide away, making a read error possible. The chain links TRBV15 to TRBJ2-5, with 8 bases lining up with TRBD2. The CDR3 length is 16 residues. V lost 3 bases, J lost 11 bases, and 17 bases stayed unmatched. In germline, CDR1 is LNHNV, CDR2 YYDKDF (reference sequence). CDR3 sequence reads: CATSSLRGGRGNEQYF. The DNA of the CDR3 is TGTGCCACCAGCAGCCTACGGGGGGGCCGGGGCAATGAGCAGTACTTC.

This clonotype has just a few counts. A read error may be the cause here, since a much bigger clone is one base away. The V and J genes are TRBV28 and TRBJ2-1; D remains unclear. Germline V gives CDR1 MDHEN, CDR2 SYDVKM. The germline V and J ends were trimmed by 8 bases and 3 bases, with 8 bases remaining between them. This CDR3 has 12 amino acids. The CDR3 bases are TGTGCCAGCTGCGCGGTCTACAATGAGCAGTTCTTC. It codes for CASCAVYNEQFF.

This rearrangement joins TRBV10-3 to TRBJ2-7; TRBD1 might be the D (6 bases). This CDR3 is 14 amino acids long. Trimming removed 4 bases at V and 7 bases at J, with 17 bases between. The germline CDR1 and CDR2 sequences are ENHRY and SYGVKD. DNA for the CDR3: TGTGCCATCAGTGCCCGGGGTGGGGACAATGAGCAGTACTTC. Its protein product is CAISARGGDNEQYF.

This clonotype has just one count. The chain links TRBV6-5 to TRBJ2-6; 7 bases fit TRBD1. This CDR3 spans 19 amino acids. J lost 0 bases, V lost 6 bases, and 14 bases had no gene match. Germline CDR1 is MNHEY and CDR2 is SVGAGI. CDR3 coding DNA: TGTGCCAGCAGCTACCCTAGTGGGACAGATGGCTCTGGGGCCAACGTCCTGACTTTC. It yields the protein CASSYPSGTDGSGANVLTF.

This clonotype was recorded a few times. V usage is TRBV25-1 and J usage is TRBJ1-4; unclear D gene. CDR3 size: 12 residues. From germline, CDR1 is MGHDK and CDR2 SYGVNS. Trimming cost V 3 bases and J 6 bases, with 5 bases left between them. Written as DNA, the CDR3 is TGTGCCAGCAGTGATTGGTATGAAAAACTGTTTTTT. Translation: CASSDWYEKLFF.

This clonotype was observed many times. The CDR3 bases are TGCAGCGTGCCGGCGGGGGGGGCCCAGACAGATACGCAGTATTTT. Translation: CSVPAGGAQTDTQYF. The rearrangement joins TRBV29-1 to TRBJ2-3, with TRBD2 matching over 9 bases. Germline trimming cut 6 bases from V and 3 bases from J; bases unmatched to any gene: 10. The germline V gene encodes CDR1 SQVTM and CDR2 ANQGSEA. This CDR3 is 15 amino acids long.

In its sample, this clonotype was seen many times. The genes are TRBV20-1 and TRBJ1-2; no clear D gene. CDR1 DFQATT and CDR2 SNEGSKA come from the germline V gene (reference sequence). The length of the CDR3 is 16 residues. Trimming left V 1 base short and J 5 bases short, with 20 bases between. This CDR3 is CSARGPMPTYDYGYTF. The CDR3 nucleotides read TGCAGTGCTAGAGGCCCCATGCCCACCTACGATTATGGCTACACCTTC.

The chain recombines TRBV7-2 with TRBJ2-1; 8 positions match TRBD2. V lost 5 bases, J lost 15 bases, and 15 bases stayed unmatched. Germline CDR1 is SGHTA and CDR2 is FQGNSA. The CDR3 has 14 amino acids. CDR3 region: CASSRRLSGGNLFF. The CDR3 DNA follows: TGTGCCAGCAGCCGTAGGTTGAGCGGGGGTAATTTGTTCTTC.

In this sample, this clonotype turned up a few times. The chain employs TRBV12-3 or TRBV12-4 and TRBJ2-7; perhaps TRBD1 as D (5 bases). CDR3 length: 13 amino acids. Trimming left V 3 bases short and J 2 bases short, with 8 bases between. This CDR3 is CASSFMDTYEQYF. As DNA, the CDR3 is TGTGCCAGCAGTTTTATGGACACCTACGAGCAGTACTTC.

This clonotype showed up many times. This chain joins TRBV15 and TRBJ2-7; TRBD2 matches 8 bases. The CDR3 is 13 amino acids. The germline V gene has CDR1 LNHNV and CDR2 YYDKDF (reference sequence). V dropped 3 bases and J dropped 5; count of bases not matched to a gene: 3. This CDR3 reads CATSSYSGNEQYF. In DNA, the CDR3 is TGTGCCACCAGCAGCTATAGCGGGAACGAGCAGTACTTC.

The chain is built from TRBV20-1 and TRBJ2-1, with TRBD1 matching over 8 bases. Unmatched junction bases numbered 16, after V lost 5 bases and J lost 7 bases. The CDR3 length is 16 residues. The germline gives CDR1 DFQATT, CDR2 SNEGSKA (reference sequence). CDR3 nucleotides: TGCAGTGCTGAAGGTCGGACAGGGTTTATCCTTAATGAGCAGTTCTTC. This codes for CSAEGRTGFILNEQFF.

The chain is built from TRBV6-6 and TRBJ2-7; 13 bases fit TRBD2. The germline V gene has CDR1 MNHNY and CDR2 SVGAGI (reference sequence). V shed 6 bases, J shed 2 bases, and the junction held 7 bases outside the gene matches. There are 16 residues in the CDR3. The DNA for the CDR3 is TGTGCCAGCAGGCGTCCCGGGACTAGCGGGGCCTACGAGCAGTACTTC. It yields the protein CASRRPGTSGAYEQYF.

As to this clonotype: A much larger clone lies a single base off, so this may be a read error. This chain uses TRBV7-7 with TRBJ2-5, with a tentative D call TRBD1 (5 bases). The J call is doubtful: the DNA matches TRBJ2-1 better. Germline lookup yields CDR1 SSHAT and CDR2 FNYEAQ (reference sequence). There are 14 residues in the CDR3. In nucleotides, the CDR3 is TGTGCCAGCAGCCCAGCGCGAAGGGGTGAGACCCAGTTCTTC. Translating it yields CASSPARRGETQFF.

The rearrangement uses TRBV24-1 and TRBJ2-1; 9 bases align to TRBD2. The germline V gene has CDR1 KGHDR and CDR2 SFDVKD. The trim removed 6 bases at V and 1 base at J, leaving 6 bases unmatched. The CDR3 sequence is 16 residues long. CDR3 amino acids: CATSSESGRSYNEQFF. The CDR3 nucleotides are TGTGCCACCAGTTCCGAGAGCGGGAGGTCCTACAATGAGCAGTTCTTC.